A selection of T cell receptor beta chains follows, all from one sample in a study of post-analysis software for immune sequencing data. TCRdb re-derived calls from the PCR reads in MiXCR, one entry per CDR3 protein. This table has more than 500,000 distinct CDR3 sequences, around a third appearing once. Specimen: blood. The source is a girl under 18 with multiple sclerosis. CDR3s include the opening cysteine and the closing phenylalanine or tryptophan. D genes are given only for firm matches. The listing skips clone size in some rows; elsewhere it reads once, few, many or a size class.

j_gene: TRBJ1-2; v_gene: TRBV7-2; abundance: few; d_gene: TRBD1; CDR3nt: TGTGCCAGCAGCCGTACGTGGACAGGGCGGGACTATGGCTACACCTTC; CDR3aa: CASSRTWTGRDYGYTF
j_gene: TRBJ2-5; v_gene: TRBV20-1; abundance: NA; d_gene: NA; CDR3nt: TGCAGTGCTAGAGTGGTGTCAGGGCGTTGGGAGCAGTACTTC; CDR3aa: CSARVVSGRWEQYF
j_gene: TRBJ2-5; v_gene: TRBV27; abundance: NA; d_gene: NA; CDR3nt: TGTGCCAGCAGGGCCGCACAGGGGAGGGAGACCCAGTACTTC; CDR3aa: CASRAAQGRETQYF
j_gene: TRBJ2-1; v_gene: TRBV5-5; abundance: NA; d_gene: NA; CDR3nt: TGTGCCAGCAGCTTGGAGTGGGGAACCTACAATGAGCAGTTCTTC; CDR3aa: CASSLEWGTYNEQFF
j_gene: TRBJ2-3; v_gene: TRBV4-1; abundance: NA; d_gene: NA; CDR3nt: TGCGCCAGCAGCCGGGGTCGGGGTCTCACAGATACGCAGTATTTT; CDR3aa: CASSRGRGLTDTQYF
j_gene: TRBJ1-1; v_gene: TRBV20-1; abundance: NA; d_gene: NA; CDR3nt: TGCAGTGCTAGAGAACAGTCACAGGCTGAAGCTTTCTTT; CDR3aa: CSAREQSQAEAFF
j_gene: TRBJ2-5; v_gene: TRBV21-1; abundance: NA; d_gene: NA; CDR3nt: TGTGCCAGCAGCAAAGACGGCGGGGGGGCCGGAGAGACCCAGTACTTC; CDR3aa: CASSKDGGGAGETQYF
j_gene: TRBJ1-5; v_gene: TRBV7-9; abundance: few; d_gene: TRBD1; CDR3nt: TGTGCCAGCTCAGGGGGCAGTAGTCAGCCCCAGCATTTT; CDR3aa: CASSGGSSQPQHF
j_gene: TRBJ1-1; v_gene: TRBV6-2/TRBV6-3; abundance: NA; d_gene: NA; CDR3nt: TGTGCCAGCAGTTACTCTGGGGATAGGACTGAAGCTTTCTTT; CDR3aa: CASSYSGDRTEAFF
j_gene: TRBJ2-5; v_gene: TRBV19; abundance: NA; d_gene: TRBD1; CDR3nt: TGTGCCAGTAGTGCGACAGGGCCCCAAGAGACCCAGTACTTC; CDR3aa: CASSATGPQETQYF
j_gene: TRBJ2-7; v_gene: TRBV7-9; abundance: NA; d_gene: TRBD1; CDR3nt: TGTGCCAGCAGCTCCAACAGGGGCCTACTCTCCTACGAGCAGTACTTC; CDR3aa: CASSSNRGLLSYEQYF
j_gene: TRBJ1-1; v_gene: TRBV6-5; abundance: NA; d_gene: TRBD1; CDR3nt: TGTGCCAGCAGCCCTATGGACAGGGTTTCTGAAGCTTTCTTT; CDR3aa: CASSPMDRVSEAFF
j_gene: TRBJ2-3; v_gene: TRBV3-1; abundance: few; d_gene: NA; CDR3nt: TGTGCCAGCAGCCCAAGGAGCGATGTCGATACGCAGTATTTT; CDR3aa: CASSPRSDVDTQYF
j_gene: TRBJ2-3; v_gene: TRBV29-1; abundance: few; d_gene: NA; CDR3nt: TGCAGCGTTGAGGCCCCAGATACGCAGTATTTT; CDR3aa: CSVEAPDTQYF
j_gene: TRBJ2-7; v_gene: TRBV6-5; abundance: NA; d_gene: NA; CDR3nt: TGTGCCAGCAGTTACTCGGGTGAAGGCTCGGTCTACGAGCAGTACTTC; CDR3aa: CASSYSGEGSVYEQYF
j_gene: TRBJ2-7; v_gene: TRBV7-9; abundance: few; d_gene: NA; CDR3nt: TGTGCCAGCAGCACGTCTGGGAAGAGCTCCTACGAGCAGTACTTC; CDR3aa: CASSTSGKSSYEQYF
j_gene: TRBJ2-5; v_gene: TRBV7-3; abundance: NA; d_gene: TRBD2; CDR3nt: TGTGCCAGCAGCTTCGGGGGGGGCAATGAGCAGTACTTC; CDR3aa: CASSFGGGNEQYF
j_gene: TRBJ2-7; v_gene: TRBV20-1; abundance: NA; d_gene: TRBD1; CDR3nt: TGCAGTGCTAGAGATAACGGACAGGGTGGGCACGAGCAGTACTTC; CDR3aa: CSARDNGQGGHEQYF
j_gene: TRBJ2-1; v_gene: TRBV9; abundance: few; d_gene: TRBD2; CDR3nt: TGTGCCAGCAGCAACGGGGGGGAGGCTGGGAATGAGCAGTTCTTC; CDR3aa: CASSNGGEAGNEQFF
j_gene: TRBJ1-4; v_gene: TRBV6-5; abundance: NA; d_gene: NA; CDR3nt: TGTGCCAGCAGTTACAATGAGGCAAGAGGAAAACTGTTTTTT; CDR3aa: CASSYNEARGKLFF
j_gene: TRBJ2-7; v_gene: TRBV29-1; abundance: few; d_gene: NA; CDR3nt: TGCAGCGTCGAACACGGCCTCTCCTACGAGCAGTACTTC; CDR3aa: CSVEHGLSYEQYF
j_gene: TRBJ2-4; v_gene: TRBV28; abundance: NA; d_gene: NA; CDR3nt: TGTGCCAGCAGTTCTAGGGCAGCCAAAAACATTCAGTACTTC; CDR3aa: CASSSRAAKNIQYF
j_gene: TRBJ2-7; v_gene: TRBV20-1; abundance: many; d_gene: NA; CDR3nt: TGCAGTGCTAGAGATCAGCCAGGTTTACAATCCTACGAGCAGTACTTC; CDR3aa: CSARDQPGLQSYEQYF
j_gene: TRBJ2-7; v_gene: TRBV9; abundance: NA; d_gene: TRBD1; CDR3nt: TGTGCCAGCAGCGCCGGACAGGCCGGCTACGAGCAGTACTTC; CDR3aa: CASSAGQAGYEQYF
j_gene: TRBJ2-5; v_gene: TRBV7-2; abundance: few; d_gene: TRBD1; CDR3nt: TGTGCCAGCAGAACAAGACAGGGGTCAGAGACCCAGTACTTC; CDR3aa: CASRTRQGSETQYF
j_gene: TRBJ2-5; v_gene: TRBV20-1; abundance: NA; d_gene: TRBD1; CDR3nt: TGCAGTGCTAGAGAGGACAGGGGGGGAGAGACCCAGTACTTC; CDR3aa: CSAREDRGGETQYF
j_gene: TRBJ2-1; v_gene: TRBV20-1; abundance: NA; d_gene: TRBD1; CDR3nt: TGCAGTGCTGCTTCCGGGACAGGGTTCGATGAGCAGTTCTTC; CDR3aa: CSAASGTGFDEQFF
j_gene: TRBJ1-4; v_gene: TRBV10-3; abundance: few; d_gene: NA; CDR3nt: TGTGCCATCAGCCCGGCAACGGGTGAAAAACTGTTTTTT; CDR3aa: CAISPATGEKLFF
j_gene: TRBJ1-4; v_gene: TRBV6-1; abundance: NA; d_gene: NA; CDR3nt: TGTGCCAGCAGCTATCAGCTTAATGAAAAACTGTTTTTT; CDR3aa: CASSYQLNEKLFF
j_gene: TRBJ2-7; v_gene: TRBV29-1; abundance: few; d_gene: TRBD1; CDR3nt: TGCAGCGTCAGACAGGGTTCCAACGAGCAGTACTTC; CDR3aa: CSVRQGSNEQYF
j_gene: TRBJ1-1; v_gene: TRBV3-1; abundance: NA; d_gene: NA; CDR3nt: TGTGCCAGCAGCCAAGATTGGACGATGGGAGCTTTCTTT; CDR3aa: CASSQDWTMGAFF
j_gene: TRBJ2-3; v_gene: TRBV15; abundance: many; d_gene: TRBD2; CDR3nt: TGTGCCACCAGCAGATTAGCGGGGGGGAAAGATACGCAGTATTTT; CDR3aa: CATSRLAGGKDTQYF
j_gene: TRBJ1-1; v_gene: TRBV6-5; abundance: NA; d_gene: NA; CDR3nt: TGTGCCAGCAGCCTCAACCAGGGGATGAACACTGAAGCTTTCTTT; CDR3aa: CASSLNQGMNTEAFF
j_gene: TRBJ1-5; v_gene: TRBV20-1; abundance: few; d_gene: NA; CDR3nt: TGCAGTACTTACACTAGCAATCAGCCCCAGCATTTT; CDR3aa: CSTYTSNQPQHF
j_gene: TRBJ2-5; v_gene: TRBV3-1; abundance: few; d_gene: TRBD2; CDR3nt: TGTGCCAGCAGCCCATGGACTAGCGGGGGGCAAGAGACCCAGTACTTC; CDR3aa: CASSPWTSGGQETQYF
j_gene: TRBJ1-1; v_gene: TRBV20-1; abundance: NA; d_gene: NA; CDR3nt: TGCAGTGCAAGACAAGCGAACACTGAAGCTTTTTTT; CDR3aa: CSARQANTEAFF
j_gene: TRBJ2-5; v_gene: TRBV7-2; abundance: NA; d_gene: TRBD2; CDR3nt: TGTGCCAGCAGCTTAGCCGTGACTAGCGGGGAGACCCAGTACTTC; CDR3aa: CASSLAVTSGETQYF
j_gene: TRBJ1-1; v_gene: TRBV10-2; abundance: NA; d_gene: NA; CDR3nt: TGCGCCAGCAGTGAGAGGCAGCTAAAAACTGAAGCTTTCTTT; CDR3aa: CASSERQLKTEAFF
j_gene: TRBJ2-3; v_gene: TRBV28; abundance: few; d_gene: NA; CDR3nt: TGTGCCAGCGCCGGACAGTTGGCTCCAACAGATACGCAGTATTTT; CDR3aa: CASAGQLAPTDTQYF
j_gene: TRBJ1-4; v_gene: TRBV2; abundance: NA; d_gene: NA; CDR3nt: TGTGCCAGCAGTGAATACAGTGGGACTAATGAAAAACTGTTTTTT; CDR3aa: CASSEYSGTNEKLFF
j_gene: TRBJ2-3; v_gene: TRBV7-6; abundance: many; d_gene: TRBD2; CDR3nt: TGTGCCAGCAGCTTAGGATCCGGGGGGGCTAGAGATACGCAGTATTTT; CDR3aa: CASSLGSGGARDTQYF
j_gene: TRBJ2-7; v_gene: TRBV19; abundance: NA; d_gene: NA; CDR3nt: TGTGCCAGTAACTTACATCGGGCGGGCGAGCAGTACTTC; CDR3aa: CASNLHRAGEQYF
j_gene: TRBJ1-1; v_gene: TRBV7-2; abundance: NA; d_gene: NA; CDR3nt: TGTGCCAGCAGCTTTAACAGAGGGGACACTGAAGCTTTCTTT; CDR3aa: CASSFNRGDTEAFF
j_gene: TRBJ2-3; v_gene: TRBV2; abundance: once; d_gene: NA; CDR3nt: TGTGCCAGCAGCCAGGGGTCCCGAGATACGCAGTATTTT; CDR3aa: CASSQGSRDTQYF
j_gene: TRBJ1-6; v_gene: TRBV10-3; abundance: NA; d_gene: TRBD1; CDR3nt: TGTGCCATCAGTAGAGGACAGGGGGCTTCACCCCTCCACTTT; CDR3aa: CAISRGQGASPLHF
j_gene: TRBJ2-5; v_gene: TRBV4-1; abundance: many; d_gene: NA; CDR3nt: TGCGCCAGCAGCCAAGGGCATACGGGGCAAGAGACCCAGTACTTC; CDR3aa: CASSQGHTGQETQYF
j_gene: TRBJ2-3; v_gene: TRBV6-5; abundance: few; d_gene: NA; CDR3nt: TGTGCCAGCAGGCCAGGCGAAGGAGATACGCAGTATTTT; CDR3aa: CASRPGEGDTQYF
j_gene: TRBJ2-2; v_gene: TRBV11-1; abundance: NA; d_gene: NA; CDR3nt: TGTGCCAGCAGCTACCAAATACGACAGGCCCTCACCGGGGAGCTGTTTTTT; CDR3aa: CASSYQIRQALTGELFF
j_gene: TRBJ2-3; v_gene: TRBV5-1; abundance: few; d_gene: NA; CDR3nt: TGCGCCAGCAGCTCTGCGGGGGCCCCCACAGATACGCAGTATTTT; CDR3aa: CASSSAGAPTDTQYF
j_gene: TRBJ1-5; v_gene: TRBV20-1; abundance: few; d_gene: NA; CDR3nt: TGCAGTGCTAGAGATGAAAAAGACAATCAGCCCCAGCATTTT; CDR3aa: CSARDEKDNQPQHF
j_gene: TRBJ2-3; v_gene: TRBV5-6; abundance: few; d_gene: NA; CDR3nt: TGTGCCAGCAGCTTGTTAGGCCGGGATACGCAGTATTTT; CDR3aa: CASSLLGRDTQYF
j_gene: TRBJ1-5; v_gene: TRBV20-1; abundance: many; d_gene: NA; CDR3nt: TGCAGTGCTAGTCGGGGGCTTGGGCAGCCCCAGCATTTT; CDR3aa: CSASRGLGQPQHF
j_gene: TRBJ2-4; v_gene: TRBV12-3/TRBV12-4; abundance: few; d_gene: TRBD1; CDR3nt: TGTGCCAGCAGTCTCGGGGACAGCCAGATTCAGTACTTC; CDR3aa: CASSLGDSQIQYF
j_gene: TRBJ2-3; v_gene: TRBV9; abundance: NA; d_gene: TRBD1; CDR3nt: TGTGCCAGCAGCGCTCCGGACAGGGGTACAGATACGCAGTATTTT; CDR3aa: CASSAPDRGTDTQYF